Sequencing of this TCR beta chain was carried out in a study of tumor-infiltrating lymphocytes in primary liver carcinoma. Extraction of RNA together with DNA used roughly 18-32 mg of unsorted bulk tissue. Worth noting for this clonotype: A read error is possible here, since a much larger clone lies one base away.

Starting from around 0.45 ug of total RNA, TCR beta cDNA was produced with a primer in the constant region. Three-round nested multiplex PCR performed with slightly modified ARM-PCR produced the TCR beta libraries. Using its own MiXCR run on the multiplex PCR reads, TCRdb lists one record per CDR3 protein. The table records around 120,000 distinct CDR3 sequences, around two thirds of them present only once. Sample: liver tumor tissue from sampling region 1. Subset: tumor region T1, superior pole. The sequence was obtained from a woman aged 55 to 70 with primary liver carcinoma and hepatitis B virus infection.

The CDR3 here is CASNFSGGGEQYF. The CDR3 DNA follows: TGTGCCAGCAATTTCAGCGGGGGCGGGGAGCAGTACTTC. The V gene is TRBV28, the J gene TRBJ2-7; 8 bases fit TRBD2. Germline V gene data show CDR1 as MDHEN and CDR2 as SYDVKM. This CDR3 spans 13 amino acids. With V trimmed by 7 bases and J by 7 bases, 9 bases remained unmatched.